Each of the 15 T cell receptor beta chains below was sequenced from the same sample in a study of CD8 T cells in ankylosing spondylitis (dated by TCRdb to the late 2010s). Summary of the overall study and its limitations: A TCR beta motif made up of several highly homologous amino acid variants appeared to be characteristic of blood from ankylosing spondylitis patients.

Antigens of these TCRs are unknown. The library came from 5' RACE. The data were produced on an Illumina HiSeq 2500. Using fastp trimming at Q25 and MiXCR clonotype assembly, TCRdb reanalyzed the public sequencing data and kept in-frame beta chains. Records with the same CDR3 protein are collapsed into one entry carrying the most frequent genes and DNA. The table for this sample lists about 500,000 distinct CDR3 sequences; about 5.2% of them were counted only once. Around 3.5% of the sample is in the top ten clones. The sample was blood, either unsorted or a sorted T cell fraction (not recorded which). These receptor sequences come from a male donor with ankylosing spondylitis.

This clonotype was counted many times. The rearrangement joins TRBV20-1 to TRBJ2-2; 8 bases line up with TRBD2. The CDR3 runs to 16 residues. The V segment lost 6 bases and the J segment 3 bases; nucleotides outside the gene matches: 12. Germline values: CDR1 DFQATT, CDR2 SNEGSKA (reference sequence). CDR3 nucleotides: TGCAGTGCCCCACCTCGCGGGAGGATGGACACCGGGGAGCTGTTTTTT. The encoded protein is CSAPPRGRMDTGELFF.

Many counts were recorded for this clonotype. This rearrangement joins TRBV29-1 to TRBJ1-2, with 8 bases fitting TRBD1. J gave up 7 bases and V 4 bases, and 2 bases lay outside the gene matches. Germline V gene sequence: CDR1 SQVTM, CDR2 ANQGSEA. The CDR3 consists of 11 residues. For the CDR3, the DNA is TGCAGCGTTGGACAGGGGTCTGGCTACACCTTC. It translates to CSVGQGSGYTF.

In this sample, this clonotype turned up many times. V and J are TRBV11-2 and TRBJ1-2; D might be TRBD1 (6 bases). From germline, CDR1 is SGHAT and CDR2 FQNNGV. The V end lost 2 bases, the J end lost 4 bases, and 11 bases lay between the germline ends. The CDR3 is 14 residues long. The CDR3 reads CASSLPDSFYGYTF. CDR3 DNA: TGTGCCAGCAGCTTACCGGACAGCTTCTATGGCTACACCTTC.

This clonotype was detected a few times. The V gene is TRBV28, the J gene TRBJ1-2; D is unresolved. This CDR3 region has 17 residues. Germline CDR1 MDHEN, CDR2 SYDVKM. Trimming shortened V by 3 bases and J by 4 bases, and 21 bases separated the two germline ends. CDR3 coding DNA: TGTGCCAGCAGTTTTGCGTCTAGTGGCGGAGAATTCTATGGCTACACCTTC. Translating it yields CASSFASSGGEFYGYTF.

The V call is TRBV28, the J call TRBJ2-1, with TRBD1 as a possible D gene (5 bases). This CDR3 is built from 15 residues. From germline, CDR1 is MDHEN and CDR2 SYDVKM. Trimming pared 0 bases from V and 3 bases from J, leaving 9 bases between. In DNA, the CDR3 is TGTGCCAGCAGTTTATGGCAGGGTGACTACAATGAGCAGTTCTTC. Its translation is CASSLWQGDYNEQFF.

This clonotype was observed at least ten times. CDR3: CACWTSGQGNYGYTF. CDR3 nucleotide sequence: TGTGCCTGTTGGACCTCGGGACAGGGGAACTATGGCTACACCTTC. The chain uses TRBV28 and TRBJ1-2; 10 bases map to TRBD1. This CDR3 comprises 15 residues. V lost 11 bases to trimming and J lost 2 bases; unmatched junction nucleotides: 11. Germline loops: CDR1 MDHEN, CDR2 SYDVKM.

This clonotype was picked up a small number of times. J is TRBJ2-5 and V is TRBV4-2; 8 nucleotides line up with TRBD1. The CDR3 is made up of 16 amino acids. Germline V gene lookup returns CDR1 LGHNA and CDR2 YNFKEQ. V shed 4 bases, J shed 2 bases, and the junction held 9 bases outside the gene matches. This chain's CDR3 is CASSPNPDREQETQYF. CDR3 sequence (DNA): TGTGCCAGCAGCCCTAACCCGGACAGGGAACAAGAGACCCAGTACTTC.

Comment on this clonotype: One junction end does not reproduce the germline sequence, and a read error may be involved. The chain recombines TRBV13 with TRBJ2-2; tentative D call: TRBD2 (6 bases). The V gene's germline CDR1 is PRHDT and CDR2 FYEKMQ (reference sequence). This CDR3 has 14 residues. In DNA, the CDR3 is TGTGCCAGCAGCACCAGGCTGCTCTGCGGGGTGCTGCTTTTT. This gives the protein CASSTRLLCGVLLF.

This clonotype has at least ten counts. J is TRBJ1-4 and V is TRBV5-1; weak D call: TRBD1 (5 bases). Germline V lookup: CDR1 SGHRS, CDR2 YFSETQ. The CDR3 runs to 13 residues. Trimming pared 4 bases from V and 8 bases from J, leaving 12 bases between. The CDR3 nucleotides are TGCGCCAGCAGCCCGGCCTGGGGGGAAAAACTGTTTTTT. This sequence encodes CASSPAWGEKLFF.

In its sample, this clonotype was seen many times. The chain employs TRBV29-1 and TRBJ1-1; D is undetermined. The CDR3 consists of 12 residues. The germline V gene has CDR1 SQVTM and CDR2 ANQGSEA. The V and J ends lost 1 base and 6 bases respectively, with 9 bases between them. DNA for the CDR3: TGCAGCGTTGAAGGGGCAGAGCCTGAAGCTTTCTTT. Protein sequence: CSVEGAEPEAFF.

The chain recombines TRBV6-5 with TRBJ2-1; no firm D call. CDR1 is MNHEY, CDR2 SVGAGI, per germline. The V gene lost 0 bases and the J gene lost 7 bases, with 10 bases spanning the gap. This CDR3 comprises 14 residues. CDR3 loop: CASSYSSQVNEQFF. CDR3 coding DNA: TGTGCCAGCAGTTACTCGAGTCAGGTAAATGAGCAGTTCTTC.

This clonotype was counted many times. The chain recombines TRBV12-3 or TRBV12-4 with TRBJ2-5; D perhaps matches TRBD1 (6 bases). Trimming pared 3 bases from V and 7 bases from J, leaving 12 bases between. The CDR3 consists of 13 residues. CDR3 DNA sequence: TGTGCCAGCAGTTTCAGGGGCTACGGGACCCAGTACTTC. Its protein product is CASSFRGYGTQYF.

This clonotype was observed at least ten times. The V and J genes are TRBV10-3 and TRBJ2-5; D not resolved. This CDR3 has 13 amino acids. CDR1 is ENHRY and CDR2 is SYGVKD in the germline V gene. V was cut by 2 bases and J by 5 bases, with 9 bases left in between. In nucleotides, the CDR3 is TGTGCCATCAGTGAGATAGGGCGGGAGACCCAGTACTTC. Its translation is CAISEIGRETQYF.

This clonotype was recorded at least ten times. The V call is TRBV25-1, the J call TRBJ1-4; D uncertain. From germline, CDR1 is MGHDK and CDR2 SYGVNS. The CDR3 covers 12 residues. Trimming cost V 6 bases and J 6 bases, with 8 bases left between them. The CDR3 sequence: CASRANYEKLFF. CDR3 sequence (DNA): TGTGCCAGCAGGGCCAATTATGAAAAACTGTTTTTT.

At least ten counts were recorded for this clonotype. The genes are TRBV7-6 and TRBJ2-1; D ambiguous. Deletions cut 1 base from V and 8 bases from J, with 9 bases between. Germline assignment: CDR1 SGHVS and CDR2 FNYEAQ. CDR3 length: 13 amino acids. The CDR3 spells CASSLGGVYEQFF. The CDR3 nucleotides are TGTGCCAGCAGCTTAGGCGGTGTCTATGAGCAGTTCTTC.